This T cell receptor beta chain was recorded in a study of shared clonotypes between healthy human individuals. At the level of the study: In total, the donors were a couple of women and a few men aged 18 to 49.

Investigators divided CD4+ cells into CD45RA+ naive and CD45RA-negative memory subsets. TCRdb's table, derived via immunoSEQ multiplex PCR, lists solely in-frame clones and lacks some. The sample lists about 960,000 clones; roughly 72% were seen once. There are 13 residues in the CDR3. The germline V gene has CDR1 SGHNT and CDR2 YYREEE (reference sequence). The junction had 3 bases not matched to a gene; V was cut back by 3 bases and J by 4 bases. This clonotype was sampled from a man aged 18 to 29 in good health. The material sequenced was memory CD4+ T cells sorted from blood. Subset described: CD45RA-negative fraction. The J gene is TRBJ1-2, the V gene TRBV5-4, with 7 bases that match TRBD1. The CDR3 reads CASSWDRTYGYTF. The CDR3 nucleotides read TGTGCCAGCAGCTGGGACAGAACCTATGGCTACACCTTC.